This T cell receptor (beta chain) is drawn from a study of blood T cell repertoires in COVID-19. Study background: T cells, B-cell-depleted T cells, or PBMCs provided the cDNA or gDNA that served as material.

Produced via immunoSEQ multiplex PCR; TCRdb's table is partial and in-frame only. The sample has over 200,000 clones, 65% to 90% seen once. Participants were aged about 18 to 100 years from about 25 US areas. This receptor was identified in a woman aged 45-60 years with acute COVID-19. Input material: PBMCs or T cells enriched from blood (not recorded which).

DNA for the CDR3: TGTGCCAGCAGCCCTCACCGAGCGGGGGGGCTCAGTGAGCAGTTCTTC. Its protein is CASSPHRAGGLSEQFF. The chain links TRBV9 to TRBJ2-1; 10 bases are shared with TRBD2. V trimming: 4 bases; J trimming: 9 bases; junction bases outside the gene matches: 13. Germline CDR1 is SGDLS and CDR2 is YYNGEE. The CDR3 length is 16 residues.